Listed below are T cell receptor beta chains from one sample, sequenced in a study of human T cells and chemical hapten exposure. TCRdb used MiXCR to reprocess the RACE reads, holding one entry per CDR3 protein. Counted here are 89,000 or so distinct CDR3 sequences, around 7% occurring once; the ten biggest clones make up 1.3%. The source material was whole blood, sampled in connection with sensitization to the hapten diphenylcyclopropenone (DPC). The origin of the receptors is a woman aged 25 to 39 with alopecia areata. Some clones in this sample may be carry-over from other donors' samples. Both conserved end residues are part of each CDR3. A D gene is named only where the DNA matches it firmly.

V gene	D gene	J gene	CDR3 protein
TRBV12-3/TRBV12-4	TRBD2	TRBJ2-2	CASSFASRGGLSLDKNTGELFF
TRBV6-2/TRBV6-3	.	TRBJ2-6	CASSYGGAGANVLTF
TRBV5-1	.	TRBJ1-2	CASSLNTGTFYTF
TRBV18	TRBD2	TRBJ2-1	CASSPITSGNNEQFF
TRBV7-7	.	TRBJ2-3	CASSPNRRSDTQYF
TRBV20-1	.	TRBJ1-1	CSARVVTEAFF
TRBV7-9	TRBD2	TRBJ2-5	CASSLTLAGFQETQYF
TRBV5-4	.	TRBJ2-1	CASSSGAPTAYNEQFF
TRBV7-9	.	TRBJ1-1	CASSLGDATEAFF
TRBV12-3/TRBV12-4	TRBD1	TRBJ1-4	CASSPLDRVEKLFF
TRBV10-3	.	TRBJ1-1	CATKGPLTEAFF
TRBV7-9	.	TRBJ1-2	CASSLSQYYGYTF
TRBV10-3	.	TRBJ1-1	CAISRNAWGDTEAFF
TRBV24-1	TRBD1	TRBJ1-3	CATSGQGHSGNTIYF
TRBV29-1	TRBD1	TRBJ1-2	CSAGQRTGYGYTF
TRBV13	TRBD1	TRBJ1-2	CASSWAGGGYTF
TRBV20-1	TRBD2	TRBJ2-7	CSATPGTKGTEQYF
TRBV6-2/TRBV6-3	TRBD1	TRBJ1-2	CASRVTGALGYTF
TRBV5-4	TRBD1	TRBJ2-1	CASQSSDRGPYNEQFF
TRBV20-1	.	TRBJ1-2	CSARSPDTHYGYTF
TRBV29-1	TRBD1	TRBJ2-4	CSVEDRGQGIYIQYF
TRBV6-6	TRBD1	TRBJ2-5	CASRGGQATETQYF
TRBV29-1	TRBD2	TRBJ2-4	CSSRNGGRDIQYF
TRBV10-3	.	TRBJ1-1	CAISAKVQVGTEAFF
TRBV20-1	TRBD1	TRBJ1-5	CSARTIDRDMYSNQPQHF